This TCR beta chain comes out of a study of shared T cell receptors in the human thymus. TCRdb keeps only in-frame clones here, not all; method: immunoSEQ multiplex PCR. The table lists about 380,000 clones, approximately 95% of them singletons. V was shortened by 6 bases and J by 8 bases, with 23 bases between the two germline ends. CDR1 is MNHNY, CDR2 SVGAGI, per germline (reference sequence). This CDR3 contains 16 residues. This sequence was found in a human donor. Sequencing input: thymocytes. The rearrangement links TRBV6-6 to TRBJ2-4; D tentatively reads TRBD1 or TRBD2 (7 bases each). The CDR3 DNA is TGTGCCAGCAGCCCCGCCAGGGGGGGTCCCGGAGACATTCAGTACTTC. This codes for CASSPARGGPGDIQYF.